This T cell receptor (beta chain) derives from a study of T-cell reconstitution after alpha-beta-depleted transplantation in children. As it was prepared, the TCRbeta library received unique molecular identifiers. TCRdb itself ran the PCR reads through MiXCR, one entry per CDR3 protein. The sample lists a few hundred thousand distinct CDR3 sequences; 20% to 30% were seen once. Whole-study findings and limits: Newly produced T cells mostly accounted for T-cell counts and diversity one year post-transplant.

Concerning this clonotype itself: Its specificity is unknown.

This CDR3 is built from 16 residues. Germline V gene sequence: CDR1 DFQATT, CDR2 SNEGSKA (reference sequence). The V and J ends lost 4 bases and 0 bases respectively, with 17 bases between them. The TCR was taken from a boy in the first two years of life with Wiskott-Aldrich syndrome, due to receive a stem cell transplant. The rearrangement uses TRBV20-1 and TRBJ2-3; D uncertain. Material: PBMCs, obtained before TCRalphabeta/CD19-depleted stem cell transplant. CDR3 nucleotide sequence: TGCAGTGCTAACCCCGTACAACTAATAAGCACAGATACGCAGTATTTT. It specifies CSANPVQLISTDTQYF.